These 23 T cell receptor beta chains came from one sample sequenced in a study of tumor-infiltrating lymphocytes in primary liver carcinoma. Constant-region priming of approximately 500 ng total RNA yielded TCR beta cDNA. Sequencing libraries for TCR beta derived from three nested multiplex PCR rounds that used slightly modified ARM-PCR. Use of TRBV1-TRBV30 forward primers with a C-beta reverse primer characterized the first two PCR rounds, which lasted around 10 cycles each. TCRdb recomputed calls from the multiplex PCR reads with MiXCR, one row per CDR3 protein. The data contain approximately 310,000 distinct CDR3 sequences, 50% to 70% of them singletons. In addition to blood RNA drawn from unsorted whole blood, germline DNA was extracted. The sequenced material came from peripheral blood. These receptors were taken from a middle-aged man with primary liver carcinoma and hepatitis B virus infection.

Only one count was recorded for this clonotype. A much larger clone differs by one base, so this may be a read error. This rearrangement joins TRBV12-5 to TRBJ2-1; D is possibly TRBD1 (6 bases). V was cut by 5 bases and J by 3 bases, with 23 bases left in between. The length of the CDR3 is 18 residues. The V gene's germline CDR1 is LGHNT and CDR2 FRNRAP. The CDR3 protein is CASGPRLRLGTHYNEQFF. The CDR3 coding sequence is TGTGCTAGTGGTCCCCGCCTCAGGCTAGGGACACACTACAATGAGCAGTTCTTC.

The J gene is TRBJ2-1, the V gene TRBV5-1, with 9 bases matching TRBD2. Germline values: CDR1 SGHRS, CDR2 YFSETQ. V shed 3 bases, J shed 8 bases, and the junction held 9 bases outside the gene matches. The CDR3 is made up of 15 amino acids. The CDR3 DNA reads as TGCGCCAGCAGCTCGGCGGGTAGCGGGGGCGATGAGCAGTTCTTC. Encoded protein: CASSSAGSGGDEQFF.

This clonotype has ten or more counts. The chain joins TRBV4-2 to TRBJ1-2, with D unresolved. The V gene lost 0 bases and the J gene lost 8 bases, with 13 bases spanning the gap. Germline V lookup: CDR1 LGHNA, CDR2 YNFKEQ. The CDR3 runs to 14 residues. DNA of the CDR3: TGTGCCAGCAGCCAAGATCGGAGCCTTCGGGGCTACACCTTC. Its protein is CASSQDRSLRGYTF.

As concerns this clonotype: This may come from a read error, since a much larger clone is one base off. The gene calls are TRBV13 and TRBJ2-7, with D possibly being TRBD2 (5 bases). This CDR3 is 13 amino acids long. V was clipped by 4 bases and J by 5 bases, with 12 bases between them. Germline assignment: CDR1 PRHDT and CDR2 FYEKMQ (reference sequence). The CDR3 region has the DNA TGTGCCAGCAGCTCTAGCCGGAATAACGAGCAGTACTTC. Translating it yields CASSSSRNNEQYF.

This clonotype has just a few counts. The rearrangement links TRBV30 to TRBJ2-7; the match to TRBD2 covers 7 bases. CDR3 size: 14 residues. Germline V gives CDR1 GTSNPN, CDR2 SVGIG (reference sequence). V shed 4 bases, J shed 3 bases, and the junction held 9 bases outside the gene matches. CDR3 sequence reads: CAWNGEGALYEQYF. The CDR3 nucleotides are TGTGCCTGGAATGGGGAGGGTGCCCTCTACGAGCAGTACTTC. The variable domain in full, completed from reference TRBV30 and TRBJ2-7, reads SQTIHQWPATLVQPVGSPLSLECTVEGTSNPNLYWYRQAAGRGLQLLFYSVGIGQISSEVPQNLSASRPQDRQFILSSKKLLLSDSGFYLCAWNGEGALYEQYFGPGTRLTVT.

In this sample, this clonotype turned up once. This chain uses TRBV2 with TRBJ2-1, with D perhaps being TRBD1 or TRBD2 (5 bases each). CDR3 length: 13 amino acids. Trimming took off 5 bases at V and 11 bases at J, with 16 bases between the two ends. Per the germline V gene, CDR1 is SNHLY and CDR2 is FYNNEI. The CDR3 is CASSPTRGHKQFF. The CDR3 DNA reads TGTGCCAGCAGTCCGACCCGGGGCCATAAGCAGTTCTTC. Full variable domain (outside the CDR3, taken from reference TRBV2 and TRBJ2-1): EPEVTQTPSHQVTQMGQEVILRCVPISNHLYFYWYRQILGQKVEFLVSFYNNEISEKSEIFDDQFSVERPDGSNFTLKIRSTKLEDSAMYFCASSPTRGHKQFFGPGTRLTVL.

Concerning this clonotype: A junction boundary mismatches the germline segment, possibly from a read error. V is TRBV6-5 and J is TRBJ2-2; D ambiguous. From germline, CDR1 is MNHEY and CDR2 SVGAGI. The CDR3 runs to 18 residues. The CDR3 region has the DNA TGTGCTAGCAGCCTATCTCCAGTATGGATCTCGAACACCGGGGAGCTGTTTTTT. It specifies CASSLSPVWISNTGELFF.

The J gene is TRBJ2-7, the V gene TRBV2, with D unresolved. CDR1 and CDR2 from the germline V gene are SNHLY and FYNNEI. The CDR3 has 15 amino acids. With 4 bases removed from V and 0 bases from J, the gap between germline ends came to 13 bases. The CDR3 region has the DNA TGTGCCAGCAGTGTTGAGCAGTTAAGCTCCTACGAGCAGTACTTC. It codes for CASSVEQLSSYEQYF.

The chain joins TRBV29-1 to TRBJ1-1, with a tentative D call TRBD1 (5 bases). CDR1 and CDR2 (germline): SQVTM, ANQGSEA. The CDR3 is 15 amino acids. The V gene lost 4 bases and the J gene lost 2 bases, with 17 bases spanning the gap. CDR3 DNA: TGCAGCGTTGCCTGGGGCTGGGGCATTAACACTGAAGCTTTCTTT. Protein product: CSVAWGWGINTEAFF.

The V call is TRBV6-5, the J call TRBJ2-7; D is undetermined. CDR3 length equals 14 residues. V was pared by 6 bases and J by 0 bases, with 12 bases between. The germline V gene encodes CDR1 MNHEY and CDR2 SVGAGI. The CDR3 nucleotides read TGTGCCAGCAGGGGCACCTCCTTCTCCTACGAGCAGTACTTC. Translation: CASRGTSFSYEQYF.

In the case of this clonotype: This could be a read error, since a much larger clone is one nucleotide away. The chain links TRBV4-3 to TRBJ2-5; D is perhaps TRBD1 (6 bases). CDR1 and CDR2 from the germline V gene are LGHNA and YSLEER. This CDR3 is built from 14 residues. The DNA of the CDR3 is TGCGCCAGCGGCCAGGACAGCGCCCAAGAGACCCAGTACTTC. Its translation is CASGQDSAQETQYF.

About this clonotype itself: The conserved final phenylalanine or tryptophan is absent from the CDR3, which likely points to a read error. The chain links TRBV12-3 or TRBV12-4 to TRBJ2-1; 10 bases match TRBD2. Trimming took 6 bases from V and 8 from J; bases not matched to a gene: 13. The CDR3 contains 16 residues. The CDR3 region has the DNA TGTGCCAGCAGAAACCCCTGGGCTAGCGGGAGATATGAGCAGTTCTCC. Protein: CASRNPWASGRYEQFS.

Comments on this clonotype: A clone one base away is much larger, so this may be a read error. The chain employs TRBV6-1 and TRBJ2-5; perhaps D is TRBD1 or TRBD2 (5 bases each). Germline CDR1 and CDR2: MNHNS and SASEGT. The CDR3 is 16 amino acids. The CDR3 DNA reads TGTGCCAGCAGTGAACCACCACGGGGCAGTCAAGAGACCGAGTACTTC. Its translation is CASSEPPRGSQETEYF.

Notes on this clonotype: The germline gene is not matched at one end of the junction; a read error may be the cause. The CDR3 spells CASSQGSWGSNQPQHF. In DNA, the CDR3 is TGCGCCAGCAGTCAAGGTTCCTGGGGGAGTAATCAGCCCCAGCATTTT. The V call is TRBV4-3, the J call TRBJ1-5, with a possible D match to TRBD1 (5 bases). The CDR3 sequence is 16 residues long. Germline lookup yields CDR1 LGHNA and CDR2 YSLEER.

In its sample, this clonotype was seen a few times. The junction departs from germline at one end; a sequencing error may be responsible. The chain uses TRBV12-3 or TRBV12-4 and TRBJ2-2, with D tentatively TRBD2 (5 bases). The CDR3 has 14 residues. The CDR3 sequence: CASSYSVGTGELLF. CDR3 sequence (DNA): TGTGCCAGCAGTTATTCCGTGGGCACCGGGGAGCTGCTTTTT.

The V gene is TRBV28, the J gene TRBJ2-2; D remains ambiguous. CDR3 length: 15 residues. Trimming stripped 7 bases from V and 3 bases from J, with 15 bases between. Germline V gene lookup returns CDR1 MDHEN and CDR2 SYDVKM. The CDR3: CASTQPGFHTGELFF. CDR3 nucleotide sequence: TGTGCCAGCACCCAGCCCGGGTTTCACACCGGGGAGCTGTTTTTT.

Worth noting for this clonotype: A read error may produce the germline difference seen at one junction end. The CDR3, as DNA: TGCTCCAGCAGGAGGACCGAATCCTACGAGCAGTACTTC. Protein sequence: CSSRRTESYEQYF. The chain has TRBV10-2 and TRBJ2-7, with a weak D call TRBD2 (5 bases). This CDR3 is built from 13 residues. Germline V lookup: CDR1 WSHSY, CDR2 SAAADI.

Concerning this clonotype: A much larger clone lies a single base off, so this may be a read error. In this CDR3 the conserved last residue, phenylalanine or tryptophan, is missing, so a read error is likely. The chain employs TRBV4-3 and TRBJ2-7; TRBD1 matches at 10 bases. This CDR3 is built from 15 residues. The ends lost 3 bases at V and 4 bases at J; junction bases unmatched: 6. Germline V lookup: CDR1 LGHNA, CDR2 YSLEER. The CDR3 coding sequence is TGCGCCAGCAGCCATGGGACAGGGGAATCGTACGAGCAGTACCTC. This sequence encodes CASSHGTGESYEQYL.

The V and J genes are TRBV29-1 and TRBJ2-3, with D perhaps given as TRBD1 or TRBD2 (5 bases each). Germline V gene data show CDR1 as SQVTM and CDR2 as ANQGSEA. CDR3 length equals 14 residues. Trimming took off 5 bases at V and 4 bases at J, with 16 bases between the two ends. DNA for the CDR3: TGCAGCGTTCAACAAGGGACCCCCGCAGATACGCAGTATTTT. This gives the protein CSVQQGTPADTQYF.

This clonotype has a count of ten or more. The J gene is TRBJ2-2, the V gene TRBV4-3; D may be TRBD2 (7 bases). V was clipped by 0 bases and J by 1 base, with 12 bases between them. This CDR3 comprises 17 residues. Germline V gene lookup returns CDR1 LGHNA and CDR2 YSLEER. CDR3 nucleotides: TGCGCCAGCAGCCAAGATAATAGGGGGGGGAACACCGGGGAGCTGTTTTTT. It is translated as CASSQDNRGGNTGELFF.

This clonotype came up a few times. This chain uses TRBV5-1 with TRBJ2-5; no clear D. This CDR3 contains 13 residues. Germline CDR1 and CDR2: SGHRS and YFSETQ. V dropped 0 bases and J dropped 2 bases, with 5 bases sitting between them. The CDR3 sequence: CASSLGIQETQYF. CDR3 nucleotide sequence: TGCGCCAGCAGCTTGGGGATACAAGAGACCCAGTACTTC.

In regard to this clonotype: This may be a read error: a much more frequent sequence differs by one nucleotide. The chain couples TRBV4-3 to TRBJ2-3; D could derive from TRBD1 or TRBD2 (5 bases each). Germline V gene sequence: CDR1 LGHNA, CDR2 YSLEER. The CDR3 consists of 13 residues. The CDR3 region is CASIQGTTDTQYF. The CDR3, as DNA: TGCGCCAGCATCCAAGGGACCACAGATACGCAGTATTTT.

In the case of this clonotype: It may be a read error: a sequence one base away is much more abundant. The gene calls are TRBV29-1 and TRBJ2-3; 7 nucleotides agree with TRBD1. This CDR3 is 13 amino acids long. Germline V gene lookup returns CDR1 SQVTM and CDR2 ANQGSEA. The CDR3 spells CSGGQSSTGTQYF. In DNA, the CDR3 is TGCAGCGGGGGACAGTCTAGCACAGGTACGCAGTATTTT.